The present T cell receptor (beta chain) was sequenced within a study of beta chain features in type 1 diabetes. Findings and limits, study-wide: Researchers reported that naive, central memory and Treg TCRB repertoires appeared more similar in patients than in healthy donors. Equally in patients and controls, shorter templates might have been favored by PCR. Among all four CD4+ subsets, Type 1 diabetes patients had TCRB CDR3s that were moderately but significantly shorter.

The CDR3 extends over 19 amino acids. CDR1 MDHEN and CDR2 SYDVKM come from the germline V gene. The V segment lost 1 base and the J segment 9 bases; nucleotides outside the gene matches: 24. Cell sorting via CD45RO/CCR7/CD25/CD127/CD95/CD27 was performed to obtain CD4+ naive, central memory, regulatory and stem cell-like memory cells. Sorted populations all had greater than 95% purity. This clone has just a few counts. As yet, its antigen is unknown. Reverse transcribing all isolated RNA meant expressed TCRB transcripts were sequenced. The assay was immunoSEQ multiplex PCR, and TCRdb's table has in-frame clones only and misses some. The sample has some 160,000 clones, 7.5% to 9.5% seen once; the top ten hold 0.45% to 0.6%.

The rearrangement links TRBV28 to TRBJ2-7, with 7 nucleotides matching TRBD2. The clonotype was recovered from a woman younger than 35 with type 1 diabetes. Sequencing input: central memory CD4+ T cells from blood. The CDR3 nucleotides are TGTGCCAGCAGTTTATTCGCGGGAATTTGGACTAGGGAGTCGTCTGGGCAGTACTTC. This gives the protein CASSLFAGIWTRESSGQYF.